These T cell receptor beta chains were read from a single sample in a study of CD8 T cells in Susac syndrome. TCRdb fed the immunoSEQ multiplex PCR reads into MiXCR, producing one record per CDR3 protein. The table has roughly 190,000 distinct CDR3 sequences, about 93% seen once. Material for sequencing was CD4+ T cells from PBMCs. These receptors all come from a human donor in good health. Each CDR3 is given with its conserved first and last residue. Fields, in order: J gene, V gene, D gene, clone size, CDR3 DNA, CDR3 protein. A D gene is named only where the DNA matches it firmly. Clone size is stated in some rows and not others, as once, few, many or a class when expanded.

j_gene: TRBJ1-2
v_gene: TRBV2
d_gene: -
abundance: -
CDR3nt: TGTGCCAGCAGTGAAGGGCTAGGGGTTGACTATGGCTACACCTTC
CDR3aa: CASSEGLGVDYGYTF

j_gene: TRBJ2-1
v_gene: TRBV5-1
d_gene: -
abundance: -
CDR3nt: TGCGCCAGCAGCTTAAGAGAGGGGTCCTACAATGAGCAGTTCTTC
CDR3aa: CASSLREGSYNEQFF

j_gene: TRBJ1-3
v_gene: TRBV5-1
d_gene: -
abundance: -
CDR3nt: TGCGCCAGCAGCCCCTCAGGGCAGTCTCTCTCTGGAAACACCATATATTTT
CDR3aa: CASSPSGQSLSGNTIYF

j_gene: TRBJ2-1
v_gene: TRBV24-1
d_gene: -
abundance: -
CDR3nt: TGTGCCACCAGTGATTTGCAGTACAATGAGCAGTTCTTC
CDR3aa: CATSDLQYNEQFF

j_gene: TRBJ1-2
v_gene: TRBV2
d_gene: -
abundance: -
CDR3nt: TGTGCCAGCAGGGAGGACTACTATGGCTACACCTTC
CDR3aa: CASREDYYGYTF

j_gene: TRBJ2-7
v_gene: TRBV29-1
d_gene: -
abundance: few
CDR3nt: TGCAGCGGACGGGGGCCGAACTCCTACGAGCAGTACTTC
CDR3aa: CSGRGPNSYEQYF

j_gene: TRBJ1-1
v_gene: TRBV29-1
d_gene: -
abundance: -
CDR3nt: TGCAGCGCAGGACACAACACTGAAGCTTTCTTT
CDR3aa: CSAGHNTEAFF

j_gene: TRBJ2-5
v_gene: TRBV19
d_gene: TRBD2
abundance: -
CDR3nt: TGTGCCAGTAGAACGCGCGGGGGAGAGACCCAGTACTTC
CDR3aa: CASRTRGGETQYF

j_gene: TRBJ1-6
v_gene: TRBV3-1
d_gene: TRBD1
abundance: -
CDR3nt: TGTGCCAGCAGCCAAATCCAACGGGGGACAGGGGATTCACCCCTCCACTTT
CDR3aa: CASSQIQRGTGDSPLHF

j_gene: TRBJ2-1
v_gene: TRBV4-1
d_gene: -
abundance: -
CDR3nt: TGCGCCAGCAGCCAACGGGACGGGGACTACAATGAGCAGTTCTTC
CDR3aa: CASSQRDGDYNEQFF

j_gene: TRBJ2-7
v_gene: TRBV7-2
d_gene: TRBD1
abundance: -
CDR3nt: TGTGCCAGCAGCCCACGGGACAGTCGGGGTGAGCAGTACTTC
CDR3aa: CASSPRDSRGEQYF